These T cell receptor beta chains were read from a single sample in a study of immune cell composition in non-small cell lung cancer. TCRdb's table, derived via immunoSEQ multiplex PCR, lists solely in-frame clones and lacks some. The table includes about 4,300 clones, less than 80% detected once. The sample comprised lung tumor tissue. The receptors were sampled from a human donor with non-small cell lung cancer. The CDR3 runs from the conserved cysteine through the conserved F or W. A D gene is named only where the DNA matches it firmly. Expanded clones get a size class; other rows say once, few or many, or leave the size out.

d_call,v_call,j_call,cdr3_length,clone_size,cdr3_aa,cdr3_nt
TRBD1,TRBV5-6,TRBJ1-5,14,once,CASSPGQGDQPQHF,TGTGCCAGCAGCCCGGGACAGGGAGACCAGCCCCAGCATTTT
NA,TRBV27,TRBJ1-4,14,NA,CASSLGGGNEKLFF,TGTGCCAGCAGTTTAGGGGGAGGGAATGAAAAACTGTTTTTT
TRBD1,TRBV11-2,TRBJ2-7,12,once,CASSFRQGAEDF,TGTGCCAGCAGCTTTAGACAGGGGGCGGAGGACTTC
TRBD1,TRBV5-4,TRBJ1-1,14,medium-sized,CASRSDRGRSEAFF,TGTGCCAGCAGGTCCGACAGGGGGCGAAGTGAAGCTTTCTTT
TRBD1,TRBV28,TRBJ2-2,15,NA,CASSPGTGGTGELFF,TGTGCCAGCAGTCCCGGGACAGGAGGGACCGGGGAGCTGTTTTTT
TRBD2,TRBV9,TRBJ2-7,14,NA,CASSVGAREVGQYF,TGTGCCAGCAGCGTAGGTGCCCGGGAGGTCGGGCAGTACTTC
NA,TRBV5-1,TRBJ2-7,14,NA,CASSQQAKPYEQYF,TGCGCCAGCAGTCAACAGGCGAAACCTTACGAGCAGTACTTC
NA,TRBV9,TRBJ1-1,13,NA,CASSVGPDTEAFF,TGTGCCAGCAGCGTAGGCCCGGACACTGAAGCTTTCTTT
TRBD2,TRBV27,TRBJ2-3,15,NA,CASSFSGGLTDTQYF,TGTGCCAGCAGTTTCTCGGGGGGGCTCACAGATACGCAGTATTTT
NA,TRBV15,TRBJ1-4,18,few,CATSRGPADTATNEKLFF,TGTGCCACCAGCAGAGGGCCCGCTGACACCGCAACTAATGAAAAACTGTTTTTT
TRBD2,TRBV10-1,TRBJ2-1,15,NA,CASSESTSGGIEQFF,TGCGCCAGCAGTGAGTCGACTAGCGGGGGGATTGAGCAGTTCTTC
TRBD2,TRBV6-4,TRBJ2-3,16,once,CASSDESSGGRDTQYF,TGTGCCAGCAGTGACGAGTCTAGCGGGGGGCGAGATACGCAGTATTTT
NA,TRBV19,TRBJ2-5,14,NA,CASSTSGRRGTQYF,TGTGCCAGTAGTACCTCGGGTCGTCGGGGGACCCAGTACTTC
NA,TRBV19,TRBJ1-5,16,NA,CASRPPNRLSNQPQHF,TGTGCCAGTAGACCCCCTAACAGGTTGAGCAATCAGCCCCAGCATTTT
TRBD2,TRBV7-9,TRBJ2-1,19,NA,CASSPERGATVLSYNEQFF,TGTGCCAGCAGCCCAGAGCGGGGAGCTACTGTGCTGTCCTACAATGAGCAGTTCTTC
TRBD2,TRBV19,TRBJ2-5,15,NA,CASSMTSGWGETQYF,TGTGCCAGTAGTATGACTAGCGGGTGGGGAGAGACCCAGTACTTC
TRBD1,TRBV11-3,TRBJ2-1,15,few,CASSLGPTGGNEQFF,TGTGCCAGCAGCTTAGGCCCGACAGGGGGCAATGAGCAGTTCTTC
TRBD1,TRBV11-3,TRBJ2-1,15,NA,CASSQTGTGNNEQFF,TGTGCCAGCAGTCAAACCGGGACAGGGAACAATGAGCAGTTCTTC
NA,TRBV19,TRBJ1-2,12,NA,CASKRQDYGYTF,TGTGCCAGTAAAAGACAGGACTATGGCTACACCTTC
NA,TRBV4-1,TRBJ2-5,17,NA,CASSQTFVTGEVETQYF,TGCGCCAGCAGCCAAACTTTCGTAACGGGGGAGGTCGAGACCCAGTACTTC
TRBD2,TRBV30,TRBJ2-7,14,NA,CAWRTSGGAYEQYF,TGTGCCTGGAGAACTAGCGGGGGGGCCTACGAGCAGTACTTC
TRBD2,TRBV28,TRBJ2-5,15,NA,CASSFSGGARETQYF,TGTGCCAGCAGTTTCAGCGGGGGGGCCCGGGAGACCCAGTACTTC
NA,TRBV29-1,TRBJ2-5,12,few,CSVRGGEETQYF,TGCAGCGTTAGGGGAGGCGAGGAGACCCAGTACTTC
TRBD2,TRBV27,TRBJ2-3,18,NA,CASSRQRLAGGGTDTQYF,TGTGCCAGCAGTCGGCAGAGACTAGCGGGAGGGGGCACAGATACGCAGTATTTT
NA,TRBV10-1,TRBJ2-2,15,NA,CASSPRERNTGELFF,TGCGCCAGCAGCCCTCGGGAGCGGAACACCGGGGAGCTGTTTTTT
TRBD2,TRBV4-3,TRBJ2-5,17,NA,CASSQDLAGGTEETQYF,TGCGCCAGCAGCCAAGACCTAGCGGGGGGCACAGAAGAGACCCAGTACTTC
NA,TRBV29-1,TRBJ2-2,13,NA,CSVVREDTGELFF,TGCAGCGTAGTCAGGGAAGACACCGGGGAGCTGTTTTTT
NA,TRBV6-1,TRBJ2-5,13,NA,CASSGDFQETQYF,TGTGCCAGCAGTGGGGACTTCCAAGAGACCCAGTACTTC
NA,TRBV19,TRBJ1-2,13,NA,CASSIWGEQGYTF,TGTGCCAGTAGTATATGGGGGGAGCAAGGCTACACCTTC
TRBD1,TRBV28,TRBJ1-5,14,NA,CASKGAPGNQPQHF,TGTGCCAGCAAGGGGGCGCCCGGCAATCAGCCCCAGCATTTT
NA,TRBV5-1,TRBJ1-2,13,NA,CASSLDRVSGYTF,TGCGCCAGCAGCTTGGACAGGGTGTCTGGCTACACCTTC
TRBD1,TRBV9,TRBJ2-1,16,few,CASSDVTGTGNNEQFF,TGTGCCAGCAGCGATGTAACCGGGACAGGAAACAATGAGCAGTTCTTC
TRBD1,TRBV5-6,TRBJ2-7,12,NA,CASSKDRALQYF,TGTGCCAGCAGCAAGGACAGGGCCTTACAGTACTTC
TRBD1,TRBV7-9,TRBJ1-6,16,NA,CASSFGQGAGNSPLHF,TGTGCCAGCAGCTTTGGACAGGGGGCGGGTAATTCACCCCTCCACTTT
TRBD2,TRBV2,TRBJ2-7,15,NA,CASRTRLAGPYEQYF,TGTGCCAGCAGAACCCGACTAGCGGGACCATACGAGCAGTACTTC
TRBD2,TRBV10-3,TRBJ2-2,15,NA,CAISALAANTGELFF,TGTGCCATCAGTGCCCTAGCGGCCAACACCGGGGAGCTGTTTTTT
TRBD1,TRBV25-1,TRBJ1-4,14,NA,CASSRTGVGEKLFF,TGTGCCAGCAGCAGAACAGGGGTAGGGGAAAAACTGTTTTTT
NA,TRBV2,TRBJ1-2,15,once,CASSEGQASFYGYTF,TGTGCCAGCAGTGAAGGGCAGGCCTCCTTCTATGGCTACACCTTC
NA,TRBV29-1,TRBJ2-2,13,NA,CSVDRANTGELFF,TGCAGCGTTGATAGAGCGAACACCGGGGAGCTGTTTTTT
NA,TRBV6-1,TRBJ2-5,15,NA,CASRDGGRVGETQYF,TGTGCCAGCAGGGACGGGGGGCGGGTAGGGGAGACCCAGTACTTC
TRBD1,TRBV23-1,TRBJ2-7,16,NA,CASSRALQGAGYEQYF,TGCGCCAGCAGTCGAGCCCTACAGGGGGCAGGGTACGAGCAGTACTTC
TRBD1,TRBV5-1,TRBJ2-2,16,few,CASSRGAGGVTGELFF,TGCGCCAGCAGCCGAGGCGCAGGGGGCGTCACCGGGGAGCTGTTTTTT
TRBD1,TRBV18,TRBJ2-4,15,NA,CASSPKTGPKNIQYF,TGTGCCAGCTCGCCAAAGACAGGGCCCAAAAACATTCAGTACTTC
NA,TRBV2,TRBJ1-1,13,NA,CASSETQNTEAFF,TGTGCCAGCAGTGAAACACAGAACACTGAAGCTTTCTTT
TRBD1,TRBV28,TRBJ1-4,17,once,CASIPGGRLAFNEKLFF,TGTGCCAGCATTCCAGGGGGACGGCTGGCATTCAATGAAAAACTGTTTTTT
NA,TRBV28,TRBJ2-7,19,NA,CASSLSDGVHSTSSYEQYF,TGTGCCAGCAGTTTATCTGATGGTGTCCACTCGACTAGCTCCTACGAGCAGTACTTC
TRBD1,TRBV5-1,TRBJ2-5,13,NA,CASSLGGFETQYF,TGCGCCAGCAGCTTAGGGGGCTTTGAGACCCAGTACTTC
NA,TRBV5-1,TRBJ2-1,13,NA,CASSVSLGGEQFF,TGCGCCAGCAGCGTCTCCCTAGGGGGTGAGCAGTTCTTC
TRBD2,TRBV9,TRBJ2-1,16,NA,CASSVGLAEPLNEQFF,TGTGCCAGCAGCGTAGGACTAGCGGAGCCCCTCAATGAGCAGTTCTTC
TRBD2,TRBV29-1,TRBJ2-1,13,NA,CSVVAGGVNEQFF,TGCAGCGTTGTAGCGGGAGGAGTCAATGAGCAGTTCTTC
TRBD1,TRBV19,TRBJ1-2,16,few,CASSTFKDRANYGYTF,TGTGCCAGTAGTACCTTCAAGGACAGGGCTAACTATGGCTACACCTTC
NA,TRBV7-3,TRBJ2-3,14,NA,CASSLTGRRDTQYF,TGTGCCAGCAGCTTAACCGGGAGAAGAGATACGCAGTATTTT
TRBD1,TRBV7-7,TRBJ2-7,14,NA,CASSAGTGSYEQYF,TGTGCCAGCAGCGCCGGGACAGGGTCCTACGAGCAGTACTTC
TRBD2,TRBV19,TRBJ2-1,14,NA,CASSIWLADNEQFF,TGTGCCAGTAGTATTTGGCTAGCGGACAATGAGCAGTTCTTC